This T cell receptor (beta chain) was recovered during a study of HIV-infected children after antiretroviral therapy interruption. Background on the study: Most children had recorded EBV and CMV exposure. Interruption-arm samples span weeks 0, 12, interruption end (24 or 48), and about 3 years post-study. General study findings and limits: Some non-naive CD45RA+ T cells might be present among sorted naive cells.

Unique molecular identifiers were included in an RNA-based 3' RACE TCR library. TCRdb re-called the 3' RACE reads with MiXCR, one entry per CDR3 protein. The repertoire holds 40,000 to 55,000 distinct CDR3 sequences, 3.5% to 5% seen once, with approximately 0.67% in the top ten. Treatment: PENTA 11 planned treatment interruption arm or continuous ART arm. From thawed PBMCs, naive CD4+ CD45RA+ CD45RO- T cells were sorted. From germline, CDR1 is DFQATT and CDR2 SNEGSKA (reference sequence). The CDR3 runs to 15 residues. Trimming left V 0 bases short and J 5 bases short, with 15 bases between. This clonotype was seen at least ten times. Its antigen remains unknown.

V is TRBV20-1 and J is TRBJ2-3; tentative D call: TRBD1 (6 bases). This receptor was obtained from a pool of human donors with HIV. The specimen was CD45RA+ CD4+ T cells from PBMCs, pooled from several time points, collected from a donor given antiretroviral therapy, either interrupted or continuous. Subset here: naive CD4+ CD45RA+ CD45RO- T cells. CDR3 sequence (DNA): TGCAGTGCTAGAGATTCTGCAGGGGCCGTAGATACGCAGTATTTT. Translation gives CSARDSAGAVDTQYF.